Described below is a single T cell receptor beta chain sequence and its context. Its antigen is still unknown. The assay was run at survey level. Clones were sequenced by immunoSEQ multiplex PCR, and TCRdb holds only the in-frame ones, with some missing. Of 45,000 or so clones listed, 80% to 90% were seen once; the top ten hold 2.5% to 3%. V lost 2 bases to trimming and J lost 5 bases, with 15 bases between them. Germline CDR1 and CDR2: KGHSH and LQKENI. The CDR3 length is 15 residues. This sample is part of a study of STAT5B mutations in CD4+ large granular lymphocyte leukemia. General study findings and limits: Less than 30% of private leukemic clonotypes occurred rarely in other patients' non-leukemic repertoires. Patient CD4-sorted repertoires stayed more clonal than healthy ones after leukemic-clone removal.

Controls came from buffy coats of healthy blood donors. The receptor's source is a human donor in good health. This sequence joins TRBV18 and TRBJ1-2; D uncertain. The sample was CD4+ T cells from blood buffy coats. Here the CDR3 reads CASSPKGDGAYGYTF. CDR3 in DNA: TGTGCCAGCTCACCAAAGGGCGACGGAGCTTATGGCTACACCTTC.